Presented here are 19 T cell receptor beta chains from one specimen sequenced in a study of shared clonotypes between healthy human individuals. Profiled with immunoSEQ multiplex PCR; TCRdb holds only in-frame clones, not every one. The table has approximately 2.5 million clones, roughly 93% seen once. Sequencing was performed on naive CD4+ T cells from PBMCs. Documented subset: CD45RA+ positively selected. The receptors shown here come from a man aged 18 to 29 in good health. Some clones in this sample may be carry-over from other donors' samples.

The chain uses TRBV6-1 and TRBJ2-7; 8 bases map to TRBD2. V was clipped by 10 bases and J by 2 bases; unmatched bases: 7. Germline-derived CDR1 and CDR2 are MNHNS and SASEGT. CDR3 size: 13 residues. CDR3 region: CAIILAAPYEQYF. The DNA of the CDR3 is TGTGCCATTATACTAGCGGCACCCTACGAGCAGTACTTC.

This chain uses TRBV19 with TRBJ2-1; TRBD2 agrees at 7 bases. Per the germline V gene, CDR1 is LNHDA and CDR2 is SQIVND (reference sequence). Trimming took 6 bases from V and 9 from J; bases not matched to a gene: 14. This CDR3 has 15 residues. CDR3 loop: CASRGTPGTKGEQFF. The CDR3 nucleotides are TGTGCCAGTAGGGGGACCCCCGGGACTAAGGGTGAGCAGTTCTTC.

The V gene is TRBV2, the J gene TRBJ2-5; 9 positions match TRBD2. The J call may be wrong; the DNA end is better matched by TRBJ2-7. Germline V gene data show CDR1 as SNHLY and CDR2 as FYNNEI. The CDR3 consists of 14 residues. This CDR3 reads CASATRTSVGEQYF. The CDR3 nucleotides are TGTGCCAGCGCGACCCGGACTAGCGTTGGCGAGCAGTACTTC.

The CDR3 loop is CASGVVGAYYEQYF. The DNA for the CDR3 is TGTGCCAGCGGGGTAGTGGGAGCCTACTACGAGCAGTACTTC. The chain uses TRBV27 and TRBJ2-7; tentatively, D is TRBD2 (5 bases). V was trimmed by 8 bases and J by 3 bases, leaving 17 bases between them. The CDR3 loop spans 14 amino acids. In germline, CDR1 is MNHEY, CDR2 SMNVEV (reference sequence).

This rearrangement joins TRBV5-1 to TRBJ2-3; 10 bases agree with TRBD2. This CDR3 has 16 amino acids. The ends lost 3 bases at V and 5 bases at J; junction bases unmatched: 9. Germline values: CDR1 SGHRS, CDR2 YFSETQ. The CDR3 DNA reads as TGCGCCAGCAGCTACACCGGGACTAGCGAGAGAGATACGCAGTATTTT. Translated: CASSYTGTSERDTQYF.

This chain joins TRBV5-1 and TRBJ1-1; maybe TRBD1 (6 bases). This CDR3 is built from 13 residues. V lost 4 bases and J 1 base, leaving 8 bases between the germline ends. Germline V gives CDR1 SGHRS, CDR2 YFSETQ. The CDR3 DNA sequence: TGCGCCAGCAGCGCGGACAGGAACACTGAAGCTTTCTTT. It translates to CASSADRNTEAFF.

The chain recombines TRBV5-1 with TRBJ2-1, with D uncertain. CDR1 and CDR2 from the germline V gene are SGHRS and YFSETQ. Trimming shortened V by 0 bases and J by 0 bases, and 10 bases separated the two germline ends. This CDR3 region has 16 residues. DNA for the CDR3: TGCGCCAGCAGCTTGGTGCTCGGTGGCTCCTACAATGAGCAGTTCTTC. Encoded protein: CASSLVLGGSYNEQFF.

This sequence joins TRBV30 and TRBJ1-2; 9 nucleotides match TRBD1. CDR1 and CDR2 from the germline V gene are GTSNPN and SVGIG (reference sequence). With 4 bases clipped from V and 6 bases from J, the junction kept 15 bases outside the gene matches. The CDR3 has 16 residues. The CDR3 coding sequence is TGTGCCTGGATTAGAACTTCCCCGGGACAGGGTAATGGCTACACCTTC. Protein: CAWIRTSPGQGNGYTF. The full variable domain, completed using reference TRBV30 and TRBJ1-2, is SQTIHQWPATLVQPVGSPLSLECTVEGTSNPNLYWYRQAAGRGLQLLFYSVGIGQISSEVPQNLSASRPQDRQFILSSKKLLLSDSGFYLCAWIRTSPGQGNGYTFGSGTRLTVV.

The genes are TRBV7-9 and TRBJ1-2; no clear D gene. Trimming took 2 bases from V and 0 from J, leaving 7 bases between them. The germline gives CDR1 SEHNR, CDR2 FQNEAQ (reference sequence). The CDR3 totals 14 residues. CDR3 protein: CASSLTAANYGYTF. DNA of the CDR3: TGTGCCAGCAGCTTAACGGCCGCTAACTATGGCTACACCTTC.

The chain carries TRBV29-1 and TRBJ2-1, with 8 bases that match TRBD1. V dropped 6 bases and J dropped 9; count of bases not matched to a gene: 13. CDR3 length: 14 amino acids. CDR1 SQVTM and CDR2 ANQGSEA come from the germline V gene. The CDR3 DNA is TGCAGCGTCACCAGGGGGCCGGGGGTAGGTGAGCAGTTCTTC. Encoded protein: CSVTRGPGVGEQFF.

This chain connects TRBV5-1 to TRBJ2-2; 9 bases match TRBD2. Germline-derived CDR1 and CDR2 are SGHRS and YFSETQ. CDR3 size: 18 residues. The junction had 12 bases not matched to a gene; V was cut back by 3 bases and J by 3 bases. The chain's CDR3 is CASSSPGGGRAYTGELFF. The CDR3 DNA reads as TGCGCCAGCAGCTCCCCTGGGGGCGGGAGGGCCTACACCGGGGAGCTGTTTTTT. The whole variable domain, remainder taken from reference TRBV5-1 and TRBJ2-2, is KAGVTQTPRYLIKTRGQQVTLSCSPISGHRSVSWYQQTPGQGLQFLFEYFSETQRNKGNFPGRFSGRQFSNSRSEMNVSTLELGDSALYLCASSSPGGGRAYTGELFFGEGSRLTVL.

The chain couples TRBV5-1 to TRBJ2-7; maybe TRBD1 (5 bases). CDR3 length: 11 amino acids. Trimming took 8 bases from V and 6 from J, leaving 12 bases between them. Germline CDR1 and CDR2: SGHRS and YFSETQ. The CDR3 sequence: CASSGRAEQYF. CDR3 coding DNA: TGCGCCAGTTCCGGCAGGGCCGAGCAGTACTTC.

As to this clone: The sample holds other DNA sequences that translate to the same CDR3. This rearrangement joins TRBV9 to TRBJ1-3; possible D gene TRBD1, 5 bases. The CDR3 runs to 14 residues. Germline assignment: CDR1 SGDLS and CDR2 YYNGEE. The V end lost 2 bases, the J end lost 0 bases, and 6 bases lay between the germline ends. As DNA, the CDR3 is TGTGCCAGCAGCGTTCAGGGCTCTGGAAACACCATATATTTT. Amino acid sequence: CASSVQGSGNTIYF.

CDR3 protein: CASSSGGNTEAFF. In DNA, the CDR3 is TGTGCCAGCAGTTCGGGGGGGAACACTGAAGCTTTCTTT. The chain has TRBV6-6 and TRBJ1-1, with D possibly TRBD1 on 5 matching bases. This CDR3 is built from 13 residues. The germline V gene has CDR1 MNHNY and CDR2 SVGAGI (reference sequence). V lost 4 bases, J lost 1 base, and 7 bases lay in between.

V is TRBV27 and J is TRBJ2-4; D is unclear. Trimming removed 3 bases at V and 1 base at J, with 13 bases between. Per the germline V gene, CDR1 is MNHEY and CDR2 is SMNVEV (reference sequence). CDR3 size: 16 residues. The CDR3 DNA follows: TGTGCCAGCAGTTTTGATATCTCAACGGCCAAAAACATTCAGTACTTC. This encodes CASSFDISTAKNIQYF.

The V gene is TRBV5-1, the J gene TRBJ2-3, with 10 bases identical to TRBD1. V dropped 2 bases and J dropped 3; count of bases not matched to a gene: 3. Germline V gene sequence: CDR1 SGHRS, CDR2 YFSETQ. This CDR3 spans 15 amino acids. The CDR3 loop reads CASSFGTGDTDTQYF. The CDR3 bases are TGCGCCAGCAGCTTCGGGACAGGGGATACAGATACGCAGTATTTT. Together with reference TRBV5-1 and TRBJ2-3, the CDR3 gives the full variable domain: KAGVTQTPRYLIKTRGQQVTLSCSPISGHRSVSWYQQTPGQGLQFLFEYFSETQRNKGNFPGRFSGRQFSNSRSEMNVSTLELGDSALYLCASSFGTGDTDTQYFGPGTRLTVL.

The chain has TRBV28 and TRBJ2-4; unclear D gene. This CDR3 is 11 amino acids long. Germline V CDR1 and CDR2: MDHEN, SYDVKM. Between the trimmed V and J ends, which lost 3 bases and 16 bases, there was a span of 13 bases. The CDR3 region is CASSFGAATYF. CDR3 in DNA: TGTGCCAGCAGTTTCGGCGCAGCTACCTACTTC.

The DNA for the CDR3 is TGCGCCAGCAGCCAAGCGGGGAGGGACACTGAAGCTTTCTTT. Its translation: CASSQAGRDTEAFF. The chain employs TRBV4-1 and TRBJ1-1, with D uncertain. This CDR3 has 14 residues. V gave up 1 base and J gave up 3 bases, with 9 bases separating them. Per germline, CDR1 MGHRA and CDR2 YSYEKL.

Here the CDR3 DNA reads TGTGCCAGCATGCCCCGGTGGACTGAAGCTTTCTTT. Translating it yields CASMPRWTEAFF. The V call is TRBV28, the J call TRBJ1-1, with unresolved D. The CDR3 has 12 residues. V lost 7 bases, J lost 5 bases, and 11 bases lay in between. Germline values: CDR1 MDHEN, CDR2 SYDVKM.